This record covers a single TCR beta chain. This entry is derived from a study of blood T cell repertoires in COVID-19. Study details: The study drew acute and convalescent COVID-19 samples from the United States, Italy and Spain. In each case, the material was cDNA or gDNA derived from T cells, B-cell-depleted T cells, or PBMCs.

Original methodology: Using reference gene primer amplification, nucleated cell counts were estimated. Using immunoSEQ multiplex PCR, the repertoire was profiled, and TCRdb retains in-frame clones only, with some absent. Clone size and V and J calls were adopted from that table, with D and trimming inferred from the DNA. The repertoire holds approximately 100,000 clones, with roughly 88% as singletons. The CDR3 contains 15 residues. Unmatched junction bases numbered 4, after V lost 1 base and J lost 3 bases. Germline assignment: CDR1 SGHTS and CDR2 YDEGEE. The chain carries TRBV5-8 and TRBJ2-1, with 7 bases lining up with TRBD2. The TCR was taken from a human donor in a cohort sampled during active COVID-19. Sequencing used peripheral blood. The CDR3 sequence is CASSLWAGVYNEQFF. Here the CDR3 DNA reads TGTGCCAGCAGCTTGTGGGCGGGGGTCTACAATGAGCAGTTCTTC.